This T cell receptor (beta chain) was profiled in a study of PD-L1 blockade in urothelial cancer. Generated by immunoSEQ multiplex PCR, the TCRdb table keeps only in-frame clones and is missing some. Of 70,000 to 90,000 clones listed, roughly 80% are singletons. Germline loops: CDR1 LGHNA, CDR2 YNFKEQ. The V and J ends lost 0 bases and 6 bases, in that order; junction bases with no gene match: 3. There are 15 residues in the CDR3. J is TRBJ2-4 and V is TRBV4-2; 9 bases agree with TRBD2. The source of this sequence is a man in his 70s with urothelial cancer. Sample: PBMCs, taken around atezolizumab (anti-PD-L1) treatment. The CDR3 DNA sequence: TGTGCCAGCAGCCAAGATAGCGGGGGCGGAAACATTCAGTACTTC. Its translation is CASSQDSGGGNIQYF.